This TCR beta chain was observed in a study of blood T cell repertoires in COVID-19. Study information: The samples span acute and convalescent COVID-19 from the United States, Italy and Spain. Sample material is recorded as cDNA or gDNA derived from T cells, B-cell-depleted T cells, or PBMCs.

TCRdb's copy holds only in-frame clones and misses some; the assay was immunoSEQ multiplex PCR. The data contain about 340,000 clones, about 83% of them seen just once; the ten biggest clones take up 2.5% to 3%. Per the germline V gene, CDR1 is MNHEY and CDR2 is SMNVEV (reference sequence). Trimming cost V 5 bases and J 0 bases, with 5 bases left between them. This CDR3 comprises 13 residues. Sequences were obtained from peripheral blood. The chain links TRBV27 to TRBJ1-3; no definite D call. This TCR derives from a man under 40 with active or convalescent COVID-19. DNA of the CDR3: TGTGCCAGCAGTCGTTCCTCTGGAAACACCATATATTTT. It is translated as CASSRSSGNTIYF.